This T cell receptor beta chain was found in a study of cytomegalovirus exposure and HLA in healthy donors. This clone was observed a handful of times. The CDR3 covers 13 residues. Trimming took off 3 bases at V and 4 bases at J, with 10 bases between the two ends. Per germline, CDR1 GTSNPN and CDR2 SVGIG (reference sequence). Libraries were prepared by immunoSEQ multiplex PCR; TCRdb keeps only in-frame clonotypes and omits some of them. The data show about 330,000 clones, 87% seen once. The sequence derives from a woman aged 25 to 39 in good health and CMV-seropositive. What was sequenced was PBMCs. The genes are TRBV30 and TRBJ1-5; D is unresolved. The DNA of the CDR3 is TGTGCCTGGAGCCTCCGAGAGAATCAGCCCCAGCATTTT. Its translation is CAWSLRENQPQHF.